A selection of T cell receptor beta chains follows, all from one sample in a study of T cells in Graves' hyperthyroidism and ophthalmopathy. One entry per CDR3 protein, called by TCRdb with MiXCR from the multiplex PCR reads. The table has roughly 750,000 distinct CDR3 sequences, 16% seen once. Sequenced sample: blood. The receptors originated from a man younger than 30 with Graves' hyperthyroidism. Both conserved end residues are part of each CDR3. D genes are given only for firm matches. Expanded clones are given a class, and other clones once, few, many or no size at all.

TRBJ2-5 | many | NA | TRBV28 | CAIKGGGLETQYF | TGTGCCATCAAAGGGGGGGGTTTAGAGACCCAGTACTTC
TRBJ2-1 | many | NA | TRBV7-9 | CASSSGNNEQFF | TGTGCCAGCAGCTCCGGAAACAATGAGCAGTTCTTC
TRBJ2-3 | many | NA | TRBV20-1 | CSASGSRTDTQYF | TGCAGTGCTAGCGGGAGTCGTACAGATACGCAGTATTTT
TRBJ2-2 | many | NA | TRBV12-3/TRBV12-4 | CASSLVKSTGELFF | TGTGCCAGCAGTTTAGTCAAGAGTACCGGGGAGCTGTTTTTT
TRBJ2-7 | many | NA | TRBV28 | CASRRTGLYPTSYYEQYF | TGTGCCAGCAGAAGGACAGGCCTTTACCCGACTAGCTACTACGAGCAGTACTTC
TRBJ2-7 | NA | TRBD2 | TRBV7-9 | CASSLGLGLIDEQYF | TGTGCCAGCAGCTTGGGACTAGGGTTAATAGACGAGCAGTACTTC
TRBJ2-7 | many | TRBD1 | TRBV20-1 | CSARGDRGPYEQYF | TGCAGTGCTAGAGGGGACAGGGGTCCCTACGAGCAGTACTTC
TRBJ2-3 | many | NA | TRBV28 | CASSYPSALTDTQYF | TGTGCCAGCAGCTATCCCAGTGCTCTGACAGATACGCAGTATTTT
TRBJ1-2 | few | TRBD1 | TRBV18 | CASSPVGREGANYGYTF | TGTGCCAGCTCACCCGTCGGCAGGGAGGGGGCGAACTATGGCTACACCTTC
TRBJ2-3 | many | NA | TRBV12-3/TRBV12-4 | CASSLVAPQDTQYF | TGTGCCAGCAGTTTAGTCGCGCCACAAGATACGCAGTATTTT
TRBJ2-2 | NA | TRBD1 | TRBV6-1 | CASSAWKDRDPGELFF | TGTGCCAGCAGTGCTTGGAAGGACAGGGATCCCGGGGAGCTGTTTTTT
TRBJ1-5 | NA | NA | TRBV4-1 | CASSQNGNQPQHF | TGCGCCAGCAGCCAAAATGGCAATCAGCCCCAGCATTTT
TRBJ1-2 | many | NA | TRBV3-1 | CASSQEPGNYGYTF | TGTGCCAGCAGCCAAGAACCGGGGAACTATGGCTACACCTTC
TRBJ2-5 | NA | TRBD2 | TRBV11-3 | CASSSVAGGGQETQYF | TGTGCCAGCAGCTCCGTAGCGGGAGGGGGGCAAGAGACCCAGTACTTC
TRBJ1-1 | NA | TRBD1 | TRBV4-3 | CASSQDRTGMNTEAFF | TGCGCCAGCAGCCAAGATAGGACAGGGATGAACACTGAAGCTTTCTTT
TRBJ2-2 | many | TRBD1 | TRBV5-1 | CASSWTGPNTGELFF | TGCGCCAGCAGCTGGACAGGGCCGAACACCGGGGAGCTGTTTTTT
TRBJ2-2 | NA | TRBD2 | TRBV29-1 | CSVPGTSGTRELFF | TGCAGCGTTCCCGGGACTAGCGGCACCAGGGAGCTGTTTTTT
TRBJ2-1 | NA | TRBD2 | TRBV4-3 | CASSQDGLAGDSYNEQFF | TGCGCCAGCAGCCAAGATGGACTAGCGGGGGATTCCTACAATGAGCAGTTCTTC
TRBJ1-2 | NA | NA | TRBV16 | CASSPSRGPGGYTF | TGTGCCAGCAGCCCTTCCCGGGGGCCGGGTGGCTACACCTTC
TRBJ2-7 | many | NA | TRBV30 | CAWSGRRGGYEQYF | TGTGCCTGGTCGGGTCGCCGAGGAGGCTACGAGCAGTACTTC
TRBJ2-3 | many | TRBD1 | TRBV11-2 | CASSLPSTGWTDTQYF | TGTGCCAGCAGCTTACCCTCGACAGGGTGGACAGATACGCAGTATTTT
TRBJ2-1 | NA | TRBD2 | TRBV11-2 | CASSLGHELAGEREFF | TGTGCCAGCAGCTTAGGTCATGAGTTAGCGGGGGAAAGGGAGTTCTTC
TRBJ2-1 | NA | TRBD2 | TRBV12-3/TRBV12-4 | CAIPKAGAPYNEQFF | TGTGCCATCCCCAAAGCGGGAGCCCCCTACAATGAGCAGTTCTTC
TRBJ1-5 | many | NA | TRBV28 | CASSWGRGQPQHF | TGTGCCAGCAGTTGGGGGAGGGGTCAGCCCCAGCATTTT
TRBJ2-3 | few | TRBD1 | TRBV4-1 | CASSQRDRKSDTQYF | TGCGCCAGCAGCCAAAGGGACAGGAAATCAGATACGCAGTATTTT
TRBJ2-4 | NA | NA | TRBV12-3/TRBV12-4 | CASSPGSSAGHIQYF | TGTGCCAGCAGTCCAGGATCGTCGGCAGGACACATTCAGTACTTC
TRBJ2-7 | few | NA | TRBV28 | CASRTDEEQYF | TGTGCCAGCAGAACAGATGAAGAGCAGTACTTC
TRBJ2-1 | NA | NA | TRBV28 | CASSLLGLPPSNEQFF | TGTGCCAGCAGTCTTCTCGGGCTCCCCCCCTCCAATGAGCAGTTCTTC
TRBJ2-1 | NA | TRBD2 | TRBV4-3 | CASSHDLADYNEQFF | TGCGCCAGCAGCCATGACCTAGCGGACTACAATGAGCAGTTCTTC
TRBJ1-2 | NA | NA | TRBV29-1 | CSGGTSHGYTF | TGCAGCGGGGGGACGTCGCATGGCTACACCTTC
TRBJ1-2 | NA | NA | TRBV7-9 | CASTPGPGVYGYTF | TGTGCCAGCACCCCTGGCCCAGGCGTCTATGGCTACACCTTC
TRBJ2-1 | few | TRBD2 | TRBV20-1 | CSARGVTSGLTTYNEQFF | TGCAGTGCTAGAGGTGTGACTAGCGGCTTAACTACCTACAATGAGCAGTTCTTC
TRBJ2-1 | many | TRBD2 | TRBV6-1 | CASSVGTNVYNEQFF | TGTGCCAGCAGCGTCGGGACTAACGTTTACAATGAGCAGTTCTTC
TRBJ2-3 | many | NA | TRBV28 | CASSFALGAVGTQYF | TGTGCCAGCAGTTTTGCTCTGGGGGCGGTTGGGACGCAGTATTTT
TRBJ1-1 | few | NA | TRBV28 | CASSLGTRKAFF | TGTGCCAGCAGTTTGGGGACCCGGAAAGCTTTCTTT
TRBJ2-7 | many | NA | TRBV27 | CASSYSALGEQYF | TGTGCCAGCAGTTATTCGGCTCTCGGCGAGCAGTACTTC
TRBJ1-5 | NA | TRBD1 | TRBV2 | CASVFDRVGDQPQHF | TGTGCCAGCGTCTTCGACAGGGTAGGGGATCAGCCCCAGCATTTT
TRBJ2-7 | few | NA | TRBV19 | CASSKEGGHYEQYF | TGTGCCAGTAGTAAGGAGGGGGGACACTACGAGCAGTACTTC
TRBJ2-3 | many | NA | TRBV10-3 | CAIRGLRTDTQYF | TGTGCCATCCGGGGGTTGCGCACAGATACGCAGTATTTT
TRBJ1-1 | many | NA | TRBV28 | CASIPGVFTEAFF | TGTGCCAGCATACCGGGGGTGTTCACTGAAGCTTTCTTT